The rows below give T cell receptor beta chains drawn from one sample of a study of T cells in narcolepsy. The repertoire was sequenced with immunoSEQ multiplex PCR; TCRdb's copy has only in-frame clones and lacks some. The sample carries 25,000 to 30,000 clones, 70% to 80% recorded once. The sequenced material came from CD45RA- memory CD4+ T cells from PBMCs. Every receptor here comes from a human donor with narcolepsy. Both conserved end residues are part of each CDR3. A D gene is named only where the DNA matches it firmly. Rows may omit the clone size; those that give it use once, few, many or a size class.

cdr3_aa: CASSLGGGRINYGYTF; cdr3_nt: TGTGCCAGCAGCTTAGGGGGGGGCAGGATTAACTATGGCTACACCTTC; clone_size: few; v_call: TRBV11-2; j_call: TRBJ1-2; d_call: -
cdr3_aa: CASSRGLSGNTIYF; cdr3_nt: TGTGCCAGCAGCCGGGGACTTTCCGGAAACACCATATATTTT; clone_size: -; v_call: TRBV7-9; j_call: TRBJ1-3; d_call: -
cdr3_aa: CASRATGTANAQYF; cdr3_nt: TGTGCCAGCAGGGCCACCGGGACAGCAAATGCCCAGTACTTC; clone_size: -; v_call: TRBV11-2; j_call: TRBJ2-5; d_call: TRBD1
cdr3_aa: CASRGRIGEKLFF; cdr3_nt: TGTGCCAGCCGGGGCCGGATAGGGGAAAAACTGTTTTTT; clone_size: -; v_call: TRBV7-8; j_call: TRBJ1-4; d_call: -
cdr3_aa: CASSYVGGYEQYF; cdr3_nt: TGTGCCAGCAGTTACGTGGGGGGCTACGAGCAGTACTTC; clone_size: once; v_call: TRBV6-5; j_call: TRBJ2-7; d_call: -
cdr3_aa: CASSESGAPGNTIYF; cdr3_nt: TGTGCCAGCAGTGAATCCGGGGCTCCGGGAAACACCATATATTTT; clone_size: -; v_call: TRBV2; j_call: TRBJ1-3; d_call: -
cdr3_aa: CASSEGLNLREQYF; cdr3_nt: TGTGCCAGCAGTGAGGGACTAAATCTGCGGGAGCAGTACTTC; clone_size: -; v_call: TRBV6-5; j_call: TRBJ2-7; d_call: TRBD2
cdr3_aa: CASSRNTEGGYTF; cdr3_nt: TGCGCCAGCAGCCGAAACACAGAAGGGGGCTACACCTTC; clone_size: once; v_call: TRBV5-1; j_call: TRBJ1-2; d_call: -
cdr3_aa: CASSLSGGITGELFF; cdr3_nt: TGCGCCAGCAGCTTATCAGGGGGCATCACCGGGGAGCTGTTTTTT; clone_size: -; v_call: TRBV5-1; j_call: TRBJ2-2; d_call: TRBD1
cdr3_aa: CASSLAGDQPQHF; cdr3_nt: TGTGCCAGCAGCTTAGCGGGGGATCAGCCCCAGCATTTT; clone_size: few; v_call: TRBV7-9; j_call: TRBJ1-5; d_call: -
cdr3_aa: CASSDRQLYNSPLHF; cdr3_nt: TGTGCCAGCAGTGACCGGCAGCTCTATAATTCACCCCTCCACTTT; clone_size: -; v_call: TRBV25-1; j_call: TRBJ1-6; d_call: -
cdr3_aa: CASGQGAHNEQFF; cdr3_nt: TGTGCCAGCGGACAGGGGGCCCACAATGAGCAGTTCTTC; clone_size: -; v_call: TRBV21-1; j_call: TRBJ2-1; d_call: -
cdr3_aa: CSAIQNTEAFF; cdr3_nt: TGCAGTGCTATACAGAACACTGAAGCTTTCTTT; clone_size: -; v_call: TRBV20-1; j_call: TRBJ1-1; d_call: -
cdr3_aa: CASSQYGQGNTIYF; cdr3_nt: TGTGCCAGCAGCCAGTACGGACAGGGAAACACCATATATTTT; clone_size: once; v_call: TRBV14; j_call: TRBJ1-3; d_call: -
cdr3_aa: CASSLAPRDRGGELFF; cdr3_nt: TGTGCCAGCAGCTTAGCCCCTAGGGATCGAGGCGGGGAGCTGTTTTTT; clone_size: -; v_call: TRBV7-2; j_call: TRBJ2-2; d_call: -
cdr3_aa: CASMGLDTQYF; cdr3_nt: TGTGCCAGCATGGGTTTGGATACGCAGTATTTT; clone_size: -; v_call: TRBV5-6; j_call: TRBJ2-3; d_call: -
cdr3_aa: CASSTGPSKNIQYF; cdr3_nt: TGTGCCAGCTCAACTGGACCGTCCAAAAACATTCAGTACTTC; clone_size: -; v_call: TRBV18; j_call: TRBJ2-4; d_call: -
cdr3_aa: CASSKSEASIQFF; cdr3_nt: TGCGCCAGCAGTAAGTCGGAGGCTAGCATTCAGTTCTTC; clone_size: -; v_call: TRBV10-2; j_call: TRBJ2-1; d_call: -
cdr3_aa: CASSWDRVNEQFF; cdr3_nt: TGTGCCAGTAGTTGGGACAGGGTCAATGAGCAGTTCTTC; clone_size: few; v_call: TRBV19; j_call: TRBJ2-1; d_call: TRBD1
cdr3_aa: CASSLDGGPDNEQFF; cdr3_nt: TGTGCCAGCAGCTTGGACGGGGGGCCCGACAATGAGCAGTTCTTC; clone_size: -; v_call: TRBV5-4; j_call: TRBJ2-1; d_call: -
cdr3_aa: CSVGGQGGGELFF; cdr3_nt: TGCAGCGTTGGGGGGCAGGGTGGCGGGGAGCTGTTTTTT; clone_size: -; v_call: TRBV29-1; j_call: TRBJ2-2; d_call: -
cdr3_aa: CASPGQGRNTGELFF; cdr3_nt: TGTGCCAGCCCGGGACAGGGGAGGAACACCGGGGAGCTGTTTTTT; clone_size: -; v_call: TRBV5-4; j_call: TRBJ2-2; d_call: TRBD1
cdr3_aa: CASSADRGNTGELFF; cdr3_nt: TGTGCCAGCAGTGCTGACAGGGGTAACACCGGGGAGCTGTTTTTT; clone_size: -; v_call: TRBV6-4; j_call: TRBJ2-2; d_call: TRBD1
cdr3_aa: CASSAAPRDSGANVLTF; cdr3_nt: TGCGCCAGCAGCGCAGCCCCACGGGACTCTGGGGCCAACGTCCTGACTTTC; clone_size: -; v_call: TRBV5-1; j_call: TRBJ2-6; d_call: -
cdr3_aa: CASSIQRQYNEQFF; cdr3_nt: TGTGCCAGTAGTATCCAGCGGCAATACAATGAGCAGTTCTTC; clone_size: few; v_call: TRBV19; j_call: TRBJ2-1; d_call: -
cdr3_aa: CASTTGGNTEAFF; cdr3_nt: TGTGCCAGCACCACAGGGGGGAACACTGAAGCTTTCTTT; clone_size: -; v_call: TRBV6-5; j_call: TRBJ1-1; d_call: TRBD1
cdr3_aa: CASSFRGRDNSPLHF; cdr3_nt: TGTGCCAGCAGCTTCCGTGGGAGGGATAATTCACCCCTCCACTTT; clone_size: -; v_call: TRBV7-3; j_call: TRBJ1-6; d_call: -
cdr3_aa: CASTGTGFGELFF; cdr3_nt: TGCGCCAGCACTGGGACAGGCTTCGGGGAGCTGTTTTTT; clone_size: once; v_call: TRBV10-2; j_call: TRBJ2-2; d_call: TRBD1
cdr3_aa: CASSIRQGPNEKLFF; cdr3_nt: TGTGCCAGCAGTATCCGACAGGGGCCTAATGAAAAACTGTTTTTT; clone_size: -; v_call: TRBV6-5; j_call: TRBJ1-4; d_call: TRBD1
cdr3_aa: CASRVRVVTGELFF; cdr3_nt: TGTGCCAGCAGAGTCAGGGTTGTCACCGGGGAGCTGTTTTTT; clone_size: -; v_call: TRBV27; j_call: TRBJ2-2; d_call: -
cdr3_aa: CASSFPGTSSYNEQFF; cdr3_nt: TGTGCCAGCAGCTTCCCCGGGACTAGCTCCTACAATGAGCAGTTCTTC; clone_size: once; v_call: TRBV7-3; j_call: TRBJ2-1; d_call: TRBD2
cdr3_aa: CASSFRAGGSSYNEQFF; cdr3_nt: TGTGCCAGCAGCTTTAGAGCGGGGGGGAGCTCCTACAATGAGCAGTTCTTC; clone_size: -; v_call: TRBV7-2; j_call: TRBJ2-1; d_call: TRBD2
cdr3_aa: CASSRADRGQGNYEQYF; cdr3_nt: TGTGCCAGTAGCAGGGCCGATCGGGGACAGGGGAACTACGAGCAGTACTTC; clone_size: -; v_call: TRBV19; j_call: TRBJ2-7; d_call: TRBD1
cdr3_aa: CASSGQGNGYEQYF; cdr3_nt: TGTGCCAGCAGTGGACAGGGGAACGGCTACGAGCAGTACTTC; clone_size: -; v_call: TRBV6-6; j_call: TRBJ2-7; d_call: TRBD1
cdr3_aa: CASSLWAGNTIYF; cdr3_nt: TGTGCCAGCAGCTTGTGGGCTGGAAACACCATATATTTT; clone_size: -; v_call: TRBV5-4; j_call: TRBJ1-3; d_call: -
cdr3_aa: CASSFRQGSLNQPQHF; cdr3_nt: TGTGCCAGCAGCTTTCGACAGGGGTCCCTCAATCAGCCCCAGCATTTT; clone_size: -; v_call: TRBV5-6; j_call: TRBJ1-5; d_call: TRBD1
cdr3_aa: CASSREGGTRNEQFF; cdr3_nt: TGTGCCAGCAGCCGCGAGGGGGGGACCCGCAATGAGCAGTTCTTC; clone_size: -; v_call: TRBV6-5; j_call: TRBJ2-1; d_call: -
cdr3_aa: CASCSSTGSYEQYF; cdr3_nt: TGTGCCAGCTGTTCGTCGACAGGGAGCTACGAGCAGTACTTC; clone_size: -; v_call: TRBV6-5; j_call: TRBJ2-7; d_call: TRBD1
cdr3_aa: CASSKQGLNTEAFF; cdr3_nt: TGTGCCAGTAGTAAGCAGGGATTGAACACTGAAGCTTTCTTT; clone_size: -; v_call: TRBV19; j_call: TRBJ1-1; d_call: -
cdr3_aa: CASTTLGGGYSDTQYF; cdr3_nt: TGTGCCAGCACTACATTGGGCGGGGGGTACTCAGATACGCAGTATTTT; clone_size: few; v_call: TRBV5-6; j_call: TRBJ2-3; d_call: TRBD2
cdr3_aa: CASSWSPGQGSSPLHF; cdr3_nt: TGTGCCAGCAGTTGGTCCCCGGGACAGGGGTCCTCACCCCTCCACTTT; clone_size: -; v_call: TRBV6-5; j_call: TRBJ1-6; d_call: TRBD1
cdr3_aa: CSATPWGGTEAFF; cdr3_nt: TGCAGCGCCACCCCGTGGGGGGGCACTGAAGCTTTCTTT; clone_size: -; v_call: TRBV29-1; j_call: TRBJ1-1; d_call: -
cdr3_aa: CASSQAYATNEKLFF; cdr3_nt: TGTGCCAGCAGCCAAGCATATGCAACTAATGAAAAACTGTTTTTT; clone_size: -; v_call: TRBV4-2; j_call: TRBJ1-4; d_call: -
cdr3_aa: CASSPTGGKYGYTF; cdr3_nt: TGTGCCAGTAGTCCGACAGGGGGTAAATATGGCTACACCTTC; clone_size: -; v_call: TRBV19; j_call: TRBJ1-2; d_call: TRBD1
cdr3_aa: CASSIGYEQYF; cdr3_nt: TGTGCCAGCAGTATCGGCTACGAGCAGTACTTC; clone_size: few; v_call: TRBV28; j_call: TRBJ2-7; d_call: -
cdr3_aa: CASSEQGAGELFF; cdr3_nt: TGTGCCAGCAGTGAACAGGGAGCCGGGGAGCTGTTTTTT; clone_size: medium-sized; v_call: TRBV2; j_call: TRBJ2-2; d_call: -
cdr3_aa: CASSWGQGNSPLHF; cdr3_nt: TGTGCCAGCAGCTGGGGACAGGGGAATTCACCCCTCCACTTT; clone_size: -; v_call: TRBV6-1; j_call: TRBJ1-6; d_call: TRBD1
cdr3_aa: CASSAASGLRGYIQYF; cdr3_nt: TGTGCCAGCAGCGCGGCCTCGGGACTGAGAGGGTACATTCAGTACTTC; clone_size: once; v_call: TRBV5-8; j_call: TRBJ2-4; d_call: -
cdr3_aa: CASSFGETQYF; cdr3_nt: TGTGCCAGCAGCTTCGGGGAGACCCAGTACTTC; clone_size: -; v_call: TRBV7-2; j_call: TRBJ2-5; d_call: -
cdr3_aa: CAISESGGGSGQDTQYF; cdr3_nt: TGTGCCATCAGTGAGTCGGGGGGAGGTAGTGGTCAAGATACGCAGTATTTT; clone_size: -; v_call: TRBV10-3; j_call: TRBJ2-3; d_call: -
cdr3_aa: CASRAGVGYNEQFF; cdr3_nt: TGTGCCAGCAGAGCGGGGGTTGGCTACAATGAGCAGTTCTTC; clone_size: -; v_call: TRBV7-9; j_call: TRBJ2-1; d_call: TRBD2
cdr3_aa: CASRNDRGDGYTF; cdr3_nt: TGTGCCAGCAGGAACGACAGGGGCGATGGCTACACCTTC; clone_size: -; v_call: TRBV6-4; j_call: TRBJ1-2; d_call: TRBD1